A selection of T cell receptor beta chains follows, all from one sample in a study of blood T cell repertoires in COVID-19. TCRdb's copy holds only in-frame clones and misses some; the assay was immunoSEQ multiplex PCR. The data contain 330,000 or so clones, about nine tenths of them singletons. The specimen sequenced was PBMCs or T cells enriched from blood (not recorded which). Receptors were obtained from a woman aged 30 to 39 who had been exposed to COVID-19. Each CDR3 is given without its conserved first and last residue. Only part of the rows carry a size: once, few, many, or a class if the clone is expanded.

cdr3_length	j_call	clone_size	v_call	cdr3_aa
13	TRBJ2-2	.	TRBV19	ASSILAGNTGELF
11	TRBJ2-7	.	TRBV6-5	ASAGGLGYEQY
13	TRBJ2-1	.	TRBV28	ASEGGTGVYNEQF
12	TRBJ2-3	.	TRBV2	ATIGAGPNDTQY
12	TRBJ1-1	.	TRBV10-1	ASSETVMNTEAF
11	TRBJ2-4	.	TRBV27	ASSLRVQNIQY
14	TRBJ1-3	once	TRBV5-5	ASSLYWGQGGNTIY
15	TRBJ1-1	few	TRBV9	ASSVATGASPGTEAF
9	TRBJ2-1	.	TRBV28	ASSFGGEQF
11	TRBJ1-2	.	TRBV28	ASSLRGNYGYT
12	TRBJ2-1	.	TRBV7-2	ADRLTLTRNEQF
13	TRBJ2-5	once	TRBV5-1	ASSLRGLPQETQY
11	TRBJ2-7	.	TRBV7-2	ASSHYASYEQY
11	TRBJ1-2	.	TRBV30	AWSSAGNYGYT
13	TRBJ2-2	.	TRBV7-7	ASSLGTGNTGELF
18	TRBJ2-1	.	TRBV21-1	ASSLTWTSGSPSSYNEQF
12	TRBJ1-1	.	TRBV10-3	ATSVSGGNTEAF
12	TRBJ1-6	.	TRBV5-1	ASSSGQGNSPLH
15	TRBJ2-3	.	TRBV9	ASSPLASGHSTDTQY
12	TRBJ1-4	once	TRBV7-9	ASRAGRGNEKLF
14	TRBJ2-2	.	TRBV28	ASAFLQIAGSGELF
16	TRBJ2-2	.	TRBV27	ASSLKASGNLYTGELF
10	TRBJ2-5	.	TRBV12-3/TRBV12-4	ASSSGVETQY
13	TRBJ1-6	.	TRBV2	ASSGQSSYNSPLH
12	TRBJ2-7	.	TRBV28	ASSSGQGTYEQY
11	TRBJ1-2	once	TRBV28	ASSPGTGDGYT
13	TRBJ1-3	.	TRBV10-3	AISELQGAGNTIY
14	TRBJ1-5	.	TRBV28	ASSPRQGNGNQPQH
11	TRBJ2-7	once	TRBV3-1/TRBV3-2	ASSAGGTYEQY
13	TRBJ2-7	.	TRBV27	ASSTLAGGSYEQY
14	TRBJ1-5	.	TRBV7-2	ASSFGQGWSNQPQH
13	TRBJ2-6	.	TRBV7-3	ASSLALSGANVLT
11	TRBJ1-1	.	TRBV18	ASSPAGNTEAF
18	TRBJ1-3	.	TRBV6-4	ASSAPGTGHIKSSGNTIY
12	TRBJ1-4	.	TRBV25-1	ASSYGGGGEKLF
13	TRBJ2-1	few	TRBV27	ASSLIPSGYNEQF
13	TRBJ1-3	.	TRBV30	AWSVRGFAGNTIY
14	TRBJ1-2	.	TRBV27	ASSSKTPTVAYGYT